The T cell receptor (beta chain) under discussion was sequenced for a study of early T cells in non-severe SARS-CoV-2 infection. Per germline, CDR1 SGHTA and CDR2 FQGNSA. The CDR3 consists of 13 residues. V was trimmed by 1 base and J by 4 bases, leaving 7 bases between them. Unique molecular identifiers were attached to individual cDNA molecules. TCRdb processed the 5' RACE reads anew with MiXCR; each CDR3 protein has one entry. Seen here are 60,000 to 70,000 distinct CDR3 sequences, around 4.7% observed once, and the top ten hold under 6.5%. This chain connects TRBV7-2 to TRBJ2-5, with unresolved D. The TCR originated in an adult who was a healthcare worker with PCR-confirmed SARS-CoV-2 infection or an uninfected control (not recorded which). Source material: whole blood. Here the CDR3 reads CASSLGVLETQYF. Written as DNA, the CDR3 is TGTGCCAGCAGCTTAGGCGTCCTAGAGACCCAGTACTTC.